Each of the 5 T cell receptor beta chains below was sequenced from the same sample in a study of identical twins. Via MiXCR, TCRdb re-called the 5' RACE reads, giving one row per CDR3 protein. The sample lists 600,000 to 700,000 distinct CDR3 sequences; approximately 21% were seen once. The same sample was also studied in work on T cells expressing NK-cell markers.

Input material: PBMCs. These receptors were obtained from a woman aged 18-29 years in good health.

V and J are TRBV20-1 and TRBJ2-3; 7 bases fit TRBD2. Trimming took 2 bases from V and 0 from J; bases not matched to a gene: 8. This CDR3 region has 16 residues. Germline assignment: CDR1 DFQATT and CDR2 SNEGSKA (reference sequence). In DNA, the CDR3 is TGCAGTGCTAGACGGGGGGAGGGCTCTAGCACAGATACGCAGTATTTT. It encodes CSARRGEGSSTDTQYF.

V usage is TRBV5-6 and J usage is TRBJ2-7, with TRBD2 matching 11 bases. The V gene end was trimmed by 4 bases and the J gene end by 3 bases; junction bases not matched to a gene: 15. Germline V gene sequence: CDR1 SGHDT, CDR2 YYEEEE. The CDR3 totals 18 residues. Here the CDR3 DNA reads TGTGCCAGCAGCGTTACGCAGCGTATAGCGGGAGGGTTCTACGAGCAGTACTTC. It translates to CASSVTQRIAGGFYEQYF.

This clonotype has more than one count but fewer than ten. The CDR3 nucleotides are TGTGCCAGCAGTTACCTGGCTAGCGGGGGGCTCAGCACAGATACGCAGTATTTT. Amino acids: CASSYLASGGLSTDTQYF. The chain uses TRBV6-5 and TRBJ2-3; 11 bases agree with TRBD2. Germline V gene data show CDR1 as MNHEY and CDR2 as SVGAGI. Trimming cost V 2 bases and J 0 bases; bases outside gene matches: 7. The CDR3 is 18 residues long.

This chain joins TRBV24-1 and TRBJ2-1; D may be TRBD1 or TRBD2 (5 bases each). Trimming took off 5 bases at V and 5 bases at J, with 9 bases between the two ends. This CDR3 spans 13 amino acids. Germline V gene data show CDR1 as KGHDR and CDR2 as SFDVKD. CDR3 residues: CATSGGPHNEQFF. Written as DNA, the CDR3 is TGTGCCACCAGTGGGGGACCTCACAATGAGCAGTTCTTC.

This clonotype came up a few times. The DNA for the CDR3 is TGCGCCAGCAGCTTGGAGCTAGCGGGAGTGGGCTTAGGAGATACGCAGTATTTT. Protein product: CASSLELAGVGLGDTQYF. This chain uses TRBV5-1 with TRBJ2-3; 10 bases align to TRBD2. The CDR3 has 18 residues. V was pared by 0 bases and J by 5 bases, with 12 bases of the junction left unmatched. Per germline, CDR1 SGHRS and CDR2 YFSETQ.